The next 11 T cell receptor beta chains were all read from a single sample in a study of blood T cell repertoires in COVID-19. Method: immunoSEQ multiplex PCR; TCRdb's copy keeps in-frame clones and lacks some. The table includes over 200,000 clones, about 88% detected once. Specimen: peripheral blood. The receptor source for this set is a man in his forties or fifties with active or convalescent COVID-19.

As for this clone: This CDR3 is also generated by other DNA sequences in the sample. The genes are TRBV5-1 and TRBJ2-3; the match to TRBD2 covers 12 bases. The ends lost 0 bases at V and 3 bases at J; junction bases unmatched: 2. There are 16 residues in the CDR3. CDR1 and CDR2 from the germline V gene are SGHRS and YFSETQ. CDR3 sequence: CASSLATSGRTDTQYF. The CDR3 bases are TGCGCCAGCAGCTTGGCAACTAGCGGGAGGACAGATACGCAGTATTTT.

This sequence joins TRBV28 and TRBJ1-2, with TRBD1 matching 9 bases. The CDR3 totals 15 residues. Looked up from germline, CDR1 is MDHEN and CDR2 is SYDVKM. J lost 4 bases, V lost 5 bases, and 8 bases had no gene match. The CDR3 loop reads CASSPVGQGLYGYTF. The CDR3 region has the DNA TGTGCCAGCAGTCCCGTGGGACAGGGACTCTATGGCTACACCTTC.

This chain links TRBV30 with TRBJ1-1, with TRBD1 as a possible D gene (5 bases). CDR3 size: 13 residues. V lost 4 bases, J lost 1 base, and 10 bases lay in between. The germline gives CDR1 GTSNPN, CDR2 SVGIG (reference sequence). CDR3 region: CAWIKTENTEAFF. CDR3 DNA sequence: TGTGCCTGGATCAAGACAGAGAACACTGAAGCTTTCTTT.

This chain uses TRBV30 with TRBJ1-3; D unresolved. Germline V CDR1 and CDR2: GTSNPN, SVGIG (reference sequence). The CDR3 spans 15 residues. The V end was cut by 0 bases, the J end by 4 bases, with 13 bases between. CDR3 amino acids: CAWSVFLSAGNTIYF. CDR3 nucleotide sequence: TGTGCCTGGAGTGTATTTTTAAGCGCAGGAAACACCATATATTTT.

The chain is built from TRBV27 and TRBJ2-7; D perhaps matches TRBD1 (5 bases). Germline V gene sequence: CDR1 MNHEY, CDR2 SMNVEV (reference sequence). With 3 bases removed from V and 0 bases from J, the gap between germline ends came to 12 bases. The CDR3 extends over 15 amino acids. The CDR3 nucleotides read TGTGCCAGCAGTTTTGGGGTTGGGGCCTCCTACGAGCAGTACTTC. Protein sequence: CASSFGVGASYEQYF.

The chain uses TRBV3-1 (or the pseudogene TRBV3-2) and TRBJ2-3, with 7 bases lining up with TRBD1. The CDR3 is made up of 14 amino acids. V lost 4 bases to trimming and J lost 6 bases; unmatched junction nucleotides: 7. Germline CDR1 and CDR2: LGHDT and YNNKEL (reference sequence). The CDR3 sequence: CASSLRQGGDTQYF. CDR3 sequence (DNA): TGTGCCAGCAGCCTTAGACAGGGTGGGGATACGCAGTATTTT.

V gene TRBV5-1 combines with J gene TRBJ2-3, with D uncertain. V was clipped by 4 bases and J by 0 bases, with 9 bases between them. This CDR3 contains 14 residues. Germline V gives CDR1 SGHRS, CDR2 YFSETQ. The CDR3 sequence: CASSLRRSTDTQYF. CDR3 in DNA: TGCGCCAGCAGCCTGCGGCGGAGCACAGATACGCAGTATTTT.

This clone was detected only a few times. The chain has TRBV28 and TRBJ1-2; D remains ambiguous. This CDR3 has 11 residues. V lost 1 base and J 7 bases, leaving 4 bases between the germline ends. Germline CDR1 is MDHEN and CDR2 is SYDVKM. CDR3 loop: CASSLSGGYTF. CDR3 in DNA: TGTGCCAGCAGTTTATCGGGTGGCTACACCTTC.

This clone occurred once. The chain employs TRBV3-1 (or the pseudogene TRBV3-2) and TRBJ2-1; possibly TRBD2 for D (5 bases). Deletions cut 0 bases from V and 7 bases from J, with 16 bases between. This CDR3 contains 16 residues. In germline, CDR1 is LGHDT, CDR2 YNNKEL (reference sequence). This CDR3 is CASSQDPFSRRNEQFF. CDR3 coding DNA: TGTGCCAGCAGCCAAGATCCGTTCTCCCGGAGGAATGAGCAGTTCTTC.

The CDR3 protein is CASSLQGTGVRELFF. The CDR3 DNA follows: TGTGCCAGCAGCTTACAAGGGACAGGGGTGAGGGAGCTGTTTTTT. V usage is TRBV7-3 and J usage is TRBJ2-2; 10 bases match TRBD1. The V segment lost 2 bases and the J segment 9 bases; nucleotides outside the gene matches: 6. Germline CDR1 SGHTA, CDR2 FQGTGA. This CDR3 is built from 15 residues.

The chain recombines TRBV6-5 with TRBJ2-5, with D possibly matching TRBD2 (7 bases). CDR1 and CDR2 (germline): MNHEY, SVGAGI. This CDR3 is 16 amino acids long. The V and J ends lost 2 bases and 4 bases respectively, with 17 bases between them. In DNA form, the CDR3 reads TGTGCCAGCAGTTACGGGGGGGGCGCGGGGTTAGAGACCCAGTACTTC. This gives the protein CASSYGGGAGLETQYF.